This T cell receptor beta chain stems from a study of blood T cell repertoires in COVID-19. Across the study: From T cells, B-cell-depleted T cells, or PBMCs came the material, which was cDNA or gDNA.

Across roughly 25 US areas, participants ranged in age from about 18 to 90 years. Cohort allocation depended upon clinical history that participants reported. In the study's own analysis: Amplifying reference gene primers gave estimates of nucleated cell counts. Only in-frame clones appear in the TCRdb table, and some are missing; sequencing was by immunoSEQ multiplex PCR. That table is the source of V, J and clone size, and D and trimming were worked out from the DNA. The data contain some 220,000 clones, 85% to 90% of them singletons. The CDR3 extends over 15 amino acids. The V and J ends lost 6 bases and 2 bases respectively, with 14 bases between them. From germline, CDR1 is MNHEY and CDR2 SVGAGI. There are a few counts of this clone.

The V and J genes are TRBV6-5 and TRBJ1-5, with a weak D call TRBD1 (6 bases). This clonotype originated in a woman between 45 and 65 years old in a cohort exposed to, infected with or recovered from COVID-19 (not recorded which). The sample consisted of PBMCs or T cells enriched from blood (not recorded which). CDR3 nucleotides: TGTGCCAGCAGCGGGAGGGGGGGCGGCAATCAGCCCCAGCATTTT. Translation: CASSGRGGGNQPQHF.